What follows are 21 T cell receptor beta chains derived from one specimen sequenced in a study of T-cell reconstitution after alpha-beta-depleted transplantation in children. The authors prepared the TCRbeta library with unique molecular identifiers. TCRdb ran MiXCR on the PCR reads and lists one entry per CDR3 protein. The table records about 360,000 distinct CDR3 sequences, 10% to 15% of them present only once. The sample consisted of PBMCs, taken from the stem cell graft. The source is a human donor who donated a stem cell graft to a child with Fanconi anemia.

The chain combines TRBV28 with TRBJ2-2; the D is unclear. CDR1 MDHEN and CDR2 SYDVKM come from the germline V gene. The CDR3 runs to 12 residues. With 8 bases removed from V and 3 bases from J, the gap between germline ends came to 7 bases. The CDR3 DNA sequence: TGTGCCAGCCAACGGGACACCGGGGAGCTGTTTTTT. Its protein product is CASQRDTGELFF.

The chain joins TRBV4-2 to TRBJ2-2; 8 bases map to TRBD2. CDR1 is LGHNA and CDR2 is YNFKEQ in the germline V gene. The CDR3 loop spans 16 amino acids. Trimming took 1 base from V and 6 from J; bases not matched to a gene: 7. DNA for the CDR3: TGTGCCAGCAGCCAAGGACGGGGGGGCCCCCCCGGGGAGCTGTTTTTT. Protein sequence: CASSQGRGGPPGELFF.

This clonotype was seen at least ten times. The chain has TRBV12-3 or TRBV12-4 and TRBJ1-2; TRBD1 might be the D (5 bases). The ends were cut back, 6 bases at V and 8 bases at J, with 19 bases in the middle. The CDR3 runs to 14 residues. The CDR3: CASSKVTVSRGYTF. CDR3 in DNA: TGTGCCAGCAGCAAAGTGACAGTCTCTCGCGGCTACACCTTC.

This clonotype has more than one count but fewer than ten. The chain carries TRBV4-3 and TRBJ2-2; D may be TRBD1 or TRBD2 (5 bases each). The CDR3 length is 17 residues. The V end lost 1 base, the J end lost 1 base, and 13 bases lay between the germline ends. The germline gives CDR1 LGHNA, CDR2 YSLEER. CDR3 DNA: TGCGCCAGCAGCCAAGGGGCTAGTGGGGGGAACACCGGGGAGCTGTTTTTT. Protein product: CASSQGASGGNTGELFF.

Many counts were recorded for this clonotype. The V gene is TRBV7-9, the J gene TRBJ2-5; perhaps TRBD2 as D (5 bases). The CDR3 runs to 13 residues. Trimming stripped 5 bases from V and 3 bases from J, with 10 bases between. Looked up from germline, CDR1 is SEHNR and CDR2 is FQNEAQ (reference sequence). The CDR3 DNA follows: TGTGCCAGCAGCCTCAGCGGTAAAGAGACCCAGTACTTC. Translating it yields CASSLSGKETQYF. Supplemented by reference TRBV7-9 and TRBJ2-5, the full variable domain reads DTGVSQNPRHKITKRGQNVTFRCDPISEHNRLYWYRQTLGQGPEFLTYFQNEAQLEKSRLLSDRFSAERPKGSFSTLEIQRTEQGDSAMYLCASSLSGKETQYFGPGTRLLVL.

In its sample, this clonotype was seen a few times. This chain connects TRBV5-5 to TRBJ1-5; perhaps TRBD1 as D (6 bases). Germline V CDR1 and CDR2: SGHKS, YYEKEE (reference sequence). There are 16 residues in the CDR3. V lost 3 bases, J lost 3 bases, and 16 bases lay in between. The CDR3 sequence: CASSYGSTGPNQPQHF. The CDR3 DNA is TGTGCCAGCAGCTATGGATCGACAGGCCCCAATCAGCCCCAGCATTTT. The full variable domain, completed using reference TRBV5-5 and TRBJ1-5, is DAGVTQSPTHLIKTRGQQVTLRCSPISGHKSVSWYQQVLGQGPQFIFQYYEKEERGRGNFPDRFSARQFPNYSSELNVNALLLGDSALYLCASSYGSTGPNQPQHFGDGTRLSIL.

The gene calls are TRBV12-3 or TRBV12-4 and TRBJ1-2; possibly TRBD1 for D (6 bases). V lost 6 bases, J lost 8 bases, and 10 bases lay in between. This CDR3 is built from 11 residues. The CDR3 spells CASSGQWGYTF. The CDR3 DNA sequence: TGTGCCAGCAGCGGACAGTGGGGCTACACCTTC.

This clonotype was picked up a small number of times. The chain uses TRBV20-1 and TRBJ2-2; D call uncertain. Germline V gene lookup returns CDR1 DFQATT and CDR2 SNEGSKA (reference sequence). V lost 6 bases and J lost 12, with 23 bases in between. The CDR3 length is 14 residues. As DNA, the CDR3 is TGCAGTGCAAGACCCGAGCCCCGGACCCGGCAGCTGTTTTTT. As protein: CSARPEPRTRQLFF.

The chain combines TRBV5-6 with TRBJ2-7; D uncertain. Germline lookup yields CDR1 SGHDT and CDR2 YYEEEE. V lost 0 bases, J lost 8 bases, and 9 bases lay in between. This CDR3 is built from 12 residues. The CDR3 DNA is TGTGCCAGCAGCTTGGGTGGGGATAAGCAGTACTTC. Amino acid sequence: CASSLGGDKQYF.

This clonotype was recorded a few times. This chain uses TRBV30 with TRBJ2-1; 9 bases are a match to TRBD1. Germline V CDR1 and CDR2: GTSNPN, SVGIG (reference sequence). The CDR3 spans 15 residues. V lost 2 bases, J lost 3 bases, and 5 bases stayed unmatched. The CDR3 DNA reads as TGTGCCTGGAGTTACGGGACAGGGAACTACAATGAGCAGTTCTTC. Protein: CAWSYGTGNYNEQFF.

This clonotype came up many times. The chain is built from TRBV6-5 and TRBJ1-6; D gene uncertain. The CDR3 contains 16 residues. The V end was cut by 2 bases, the J end by 1 base, with 9 bases between. Per germline, CDR1 MNHEY and CDR2 SVGAGI. CDR3 in amino acids: CASSYRVRSYNSPLHF. The CDR3 DNA is TGTGCCAGCAGTTACAGAGTACGGTCCTATAATTCACCCCTCCACTTT.

This clonotype came up many times. V gene TRBV5-1 combines with J gene TRBJ2-3, with 8 bases fitting TRBD1. The CDR3 is 14 amino acids. Trimming at V came to 0 bases and at J to 5 bases, leaving 2 bases not matched to a gene. Per germline, CDR1 SGHRS and CDR2 YFSETQ. The CDR3 nucleotides read TGCGCCAGCAGCTTGGACAGGGGGGAAGATACGCAGTATTTT. It codes for CASSLDRGEDTQYF.

The rearrangement uses TRBV4-3 and TRBJ1-4; D perhaps matches TRBD1 (5 bases). The germline CDR1 and CDR2 sequences are LGHNA and YSLEER. Trimming took off 0 bases at V and 3 bases at J, with 20 bases between the two ends. The CDR3 has 19 amino acids. CDR3 DNA sequence: TGCGCCAGCAGCCAAGAGGGTGGTTTTAACACAGGCCCTAATGAAAAACTGTTTTTT. Its translation is CASSQEGGFNTGPNEKLFF.

In its sample, this clonotype was seen many times. The CDR3 here is CASSLERAGYTF. CDR3 nucleotides: TGCGCCAGCAGCTTGGAAAGGGCCGGCTACACCTTC. The chain employs TRBV5-1 and TRBJ1-2, with D unclear. The CDR3 sequence is 12 residues long. Between the trimmed V and J ends, which lost 0 bases and 8 bases, there was a span of 8 bases. Per germline, CDR1 SGHRS and CDR2 YFSETQ.

This clonotype was seen repeatedly, ten times or more. The V gene is TRBV7-8, the J gene TRBJ1-1; D is unresolved. CDR1 is SGHVS, CDR2 FQNEAQ, per germline. With 2 bases removed from V and 0 bases from J, the gap between germline ends came to 10 bases. This CDR3 spans 15 amino acids. This CDR3 is CASSLRSGMNTEAFF. The CDR3 DNA sequence: TGTGCCAGCAGCTTACGCTCGGGGATGAACACTGAAGCTTTCTTT.

This chain links TRBV5-1 with TRBJ2-3, with D tentatively TRBD2 (5 bases). Germline loops: CDR1 SGHRS, CDR2 YFSETQ. The CDR3 is made up of 14 amino acids. Trimming cost V 4 bases and J 2 bases, with 11 bases left between them. CDR3 protein: CASSTGSLTDTQYF. In nucleotides, the CDR3 is TGCGCCAGCAGCACGGGGAGCCTCACAGATACGCAGTATTTT.

Only a few counts were recorded for this clonotype. V gene TRBV18 combines with J gene TRBJ2-5; D call uncertain. V lost 1 base, J lost 1 base, and 7 bases lay in between. The CDR3 consists of 14 residues. Per germline, CDR1 KGHSH and CDR2 LQKENI. The DNA of the CDR3 is TGTGCCAGCTCACCACTCCTAACCCAAGAGACCCAGTACTTC. Its translation: CASSPLLTQETQYF.

This clonotype has more than one count but fewer than ten. The CDR3 here is CSVEQGLKTQYF. The CDR3, as DNA: TGCAGCGTTGAACAGGGCCTGAAGACCCAGTACTTC. The chain couples TRBV29-1 to TRBJ2-5, with D possibly TRBD1 on 5 matching bases. Germline V gives CDR1 SQVTM, CDR2 ANQGSEA. Trimming removed 2 bases from V and 6 bases from J, with 10 bases in between. CDR3 length: 12 residues.

The rearrangement joins TRBV5-1 to TRBJ1-2; D remains unclear. CDR3 length equals 15 residues. Trimming cost V 4 bases and J 2 bases, with 15 bases left between them. CDR1 is SGHRS, CDR2 YFSETQ, per germline. CDR3 sequence: CASSRDGTGNYGYTF. The DNA of the CDR3 is TGCGCCAGCAGCCGAGATGGCACTGGGAACTATGGCTACACCTTC.

The table lists this clonotype with many counts. This chain connects TRBV14 to TRBJ2-7; possibly TRBD1 or TRBD2 for D (5 bases each). The CDR3 length is 14 residues. In germline, CDR1 is SGHDN, CDR2 FVKESK. Trimming pared 5 bases from V and 4 bases from J, leaving 15 bases between. The CDR3 nucleotides read TGTGCCAGCAGCTTTGGGGGTTCCAATTACGAGCAGTACTTC. This sequence encodes CASSFGGSNYEQYF.

In its sample, this clonotype was seen a few times. The CDR3 reads CASSYRRGSYNSPLHF. CDR3 nucleotides: TGTGCCAGCAGCTACAGGCGGGGCTCCTATAATTCACCCCTCCACTTT. The genes are TRBV3-1 and TRBJ1-6; the D gene is possibly TRBD1 (5 bases). The V end was cut by 5 bases, the J end by 0 bases, with 11 bases between. The germline gives CDR1 LGHDT, CDR2 YNNKEL (reference sequence). The CDR3 is 16 amino acids. Full variable domain (rest looked up from reference TRBV3-1 and TRBJ1-6): DTAVSQTPKYLVTQMGNDKSIKCEQNLGHDTMYWYKQDSKKFLKIMFSYNNKELIINETVPNRFSPKSPDKAHLNLHINSLELGDSAVYFCASSYRRGSYNSPLHFGNGTRLTVT.